This T cell receptor beta chain was sequenced during a study of identical twins (TCRdb year 2016). Turning to the overall study: The study deep-sequenced TCR alpha and beta repertoires from monozygotic twins, unrelated adults of various ages and cord blood to test whether fetal clonotypes persist. To rule out contamination, replicate twin experiments were performed at different times with different library preparation protocols.

Only healthy Caucasian donors were included. The twin cohort consisted of three pairs of female monozygotic twins, all aged about 18 to 29 years. Positive isolation kits from Invitrogen were used to isolate CD4+ and CD8+ T cell populations. Study-wide findings and limitations: Fewer insertions were carried by abundant cord blood beta clonotypes, a similar but weaker trend appeared in young adult naive repertoires, and no such trend appeared in memory repertoires. Conclusions relied on cross-sectional statistical analysis, since the same donors could not be followed over many years. In beta out-of-frame sequences, excess twin sharing was weaker, because having fewer shared sequences lowered the signal-to-noise ratio. Compared with coincidental sharing between unrelated individuals, out-of-frame TCR alpha sequences shared between twins showed an excess of sequences with low generation probability. Out-of-frame TCR alpha sharing in monozygotic twins was systematically underestimated by recombination models, whereas sharing between unrelated individuals was in agreement with the recombination models. Invariant T cells such as MAIT and iNKT could partly confound zero-insertion analyses, although diverse VJ usage argued against such confounding for most clonotypes.

To prepare the library, 5' RACE was applied. Sequencing was performed on an Illumina HiSeq 2000. A universal primer binding site was added through template switching, and the final cDNA carried a unique molecular identifier so that TCR cDNA molecules could be counted accurately. First-strand cDNA for TCR alpha and beta chains was synthesized from specific primers in the conserved constant-segment region. Each cDNA library was double barcoded, with a SMART-Mk sample barcode plus Illumina barcodes, to control for contamination. Two successive PCR steps introduced TruSeq adapter sequences along with Illumina sample barcodes. The TCR alpha and beta cDNA libraries were sequenced on the Illumina HiSeq platform using custom primers. The authors processed their data as follows. Unique molecular identifiers were extracted from raw reads with MiGEC, and CDR3 positions were determined with MiXCR. For each individual, recombination models were inferred using an EM algorithm with the repgenHMM and IGoR tools. Shared clonotypes were analyzed with the tcR package in R, and sharing was normalized by the product of cloneset sizes. To study raw recombination free of thymic and clonal selection effects, out-of-frame nonproductive sequences were analyzed. TCRdb ran its own pipeline on the public reads, namely fastp trimming at Q25 and MiXCR clone calling, and kept in-frame beta chains. A single entry per CDR3 protein holds the most common genes and DNA from its merged rows. TCRdb's processing, not the authors' own work, is the source of the V and J calls. In all, the sample holds around 290,000 distinct CDR3 sequences, and around 9.7% of those were seen once. The ten biggest clones cover roughly 7% of the sample.

This clonotype has ten or more counts. Its antigen has not been determined. It has no much larger one-base neighbor in the sample; base qualities were not kept. The germline V gene provides CDR1 ENHRY and CDR2 SYGVKD. The CDR3, cysteine through phenylalanine, is 11 amino acids long. The sequence is cut down to CDR3 DNA, 33 bases in frame from base 1. V drops 0 bases and J drops 11 bases, leaving 7 bases in between. This sample was shared with a second study, whose subject was yellow fever vaccine responses in identical twins. The second study's authors report: The T cell response to vaccination in identical twins was reported by the authors to appear partly convergent and partly personalized. Focusing on identical twins, the study followed the T cell clones that responded to the vaccine, and did so with precision.

The clonotype originates from a young woman in good health. The source material was CD8+ T cells sorted from blood. The rearranged chain carries TRBV10-3 and TRBJ2-5; the D gene lacks a confident call. CDR3 sequence: CAISESGSQYF. The base sequence is TGTGCCATCAGTGAGTCTGGGTCTCAGTACTTC.